Reported below is one TCR beta chain. This clonotype was seen more than once but under ten times. There is no known antigen for this receptor. No base-level quality is on record; no much larger clone is a single base apart. The data were produced on an Illumina HiSeq 2500. TCR beta libraries were prepared by quantitative 5'-RACE with molecular barcodes. From the authors' description of their analysis: A new computational method, built on a probabilistic model of VDJ rearrangement, was used to identify disease-linked TCR variants. The public reads were quality trimmed at Q25 with fastp and then assembled into clones with MiXCR by TCRdb, keeping productive beta chains. One record per CDR3 amino acid sequence lists the most common genes and DNA. The V and J calls and clone size come from TCRdb's table, not from the authors' own analysis. This sample is represented by about 450,000 distinct CDR3 sequences; about 25% of them were singletons. The ten largest clonotypes hold about 0.89% of the sample.

Spanning cysteine to phenylalanine, the CDR3 consists of 14 amino acids. Only CDR3 DNA is held: 42 bases, read in frame from base 1. At the junction V is shortened by 4 bases and J by 1 base, with 8 bases in between. For CDR1 and CDR2, the germline V gene lists SGHVS and FNYEAQ. These data come from a study of CD8 T cells in ankylosing spondylitis (TCRdb year 2017). Describing the broader study: To find TCR variants linked to disease, the study profiled T cell receptor beta repertoires in ankylosing spondylitis patients and healthy donors. The whole study cohort included 90 to 120 healthy donors and around 25 ankylosing spondylitis patients. Samples of peripheral blood were taken, and for ankylosing spondylitis patients, synovial fluid was collected as well.

Here is what the overall study found, with its caveats: Some of the motif variants had been reported before in the synovial fluid and blood of reactive arthritis patients, a finding that suggests common disease-initiation mechanisms. The disease-linked clones were reported as significantly enriched in matched synovial fluid samples from ankylosing spondylitis patients. Blood from ankylosing spondylitis patients appeared to be characterized by a TCR beta motif composed of about eight highly homologous amino acid variants. The disease-linked clones had a CD8+ phenotype and were found at relatively low frequencies in peripheral blood.

The chain was built from TRBV7-6 and TRBJ2-1, with the D gene uncertain. This receptor was taken from a male donor with ankylosing spondylitis. Source material: blood, either unsorted or a sorted T cell fraction (not recorded which). CDR3 loop: CASSSDVSYNEQFF. Here is the DNA: TGTGCCAGCAGCTCTGACGTTTCCTACAATGAGCAGTTCTTC.